This T cell receptor (beta chain) was identified in a study of T cell responses to AZD1222 COVID-19 vaccine. The assay was immunoSEQ multiplex PCR, and TCRdb's table has in-frame clones only and misses some. The profile covers fewer than 150,000 clones, with about 92% appearing a single time and 5.1% taken by the ten largest. The germline V gene has CDR1 SGDLS and CDR2 YYNGEE. Trimming took off 0 bases at V and 0 bases at J, with 10 bases between the two ends. The CDR3 loop spans 16 amino acids. The chain carries TRBV9 and TRBJ1-3; perhaps TRBD1 as D (5 bases). The starting material was peripheral blood, obtained on day 0 of AZD1222 vaccination. The source is an adult in good health. The CDR3 loop reads CASSVATGRSGNTIYF. DNA for the CDR3: TGTGCCAGCAGCGTAGCTACAGGCCGCTCTGGAAACACCATATATTTT. The variable domain in full, with the rest retrieved from reference TRBV9 and TRBJ1-3, is DSGVTQTPKHLITATGQRVTLRCSPRSGDLSVYWYQQSLDQGLQFLIQYYNGEERAKGNILERFSAQQFPDLHSELNLSSLELGDSALYFCASSVATGRSGNTIYFGEGSWLTVV.